This T cell receptor (beta chain) was identified in a study of cytomegalovirus exposure and HLA in healthy donors. This clone came up a few times. The CDR3 has 13 amino acids. Germline V CDR1 and CDR2: SQVTM, ANQGSEA. The V and J ends lost 4 bases and 10 bases respectively, with 16 bases between them. This PCR relied on a set of 60 Vbeta primers and 13 Jbeta primers. The table came from immunoSEQ multiplex PCR; TCRdb's copy has only in-frame clones and leaves some out. The sample consists of about 110,000 clones, around 75% of them appearing once. The sample comprised PBMCs. The receptor comes from a man in his forties in good health and CMV-seronegative. The V call is TRBV29-1, the J call TRBJ1-4, with D perhaps TRBD1 (5 bases). CDR3 amino acids: CSVGGGGLGKLFF. The DNA of the CDR3 is TGCAGCGTTGGGGGGGGAGGCCTGGGAAAACTGTTTTTT.